The 17 T cell receptor beta chains below were found in one sample sequenced in a study of regulatory T cells in long-lasting Graves disease. With iRepertoire HTBI primers and Arm-PCR of CDR3 regions, TCR beta libraries were built. TCRdb reprocessed the multiplex PCR reads with MiXCR, giving one entry per CDR3 protein. The sample comprises fewer than 550,000 distinct CDR3 sequences, around a fifth of which are singletons, and around 7% rests with the top ten. Sample time point: persistent/refractory GD, antithyroid drugs over 5 years with positive TRAb. Following extraction of RNA from PBMCs, that RNA was used to make the TCR library. Material: peripheral blood mononuclear cells (PBMCs), obtained when the disease was refractory, from a patient treated with antithyroid drugs. The source is a female donor with Graves disease.

In this sample, this clonotype turned up a few times. The chain carries TRBV7-2 and TRBJ2-5; TRBD1 matches at 7 bases. Looked up from germline, CDR1 is SGHTA and CDR2 is FQGNSA. The CDR3 extends over 15 amino acids. The junction had 8 bases not matched to a gene; V was cut back by 6 bases and J by 1 base. CDR3 nucleotides: TGTGCCAGCAGTAATTTGGGACAGCCCCAAGAGACCCAGTACTTC. Protein: CASSNLGQPQETQYF.

This clonotype has at least ten counts. The chain recombines TRBV29-1 with TRBJ1-1; tentatively, D is TRBD1 (5 bases). V shed 2 bases and J shed 7 bases, with 8 bases lying between them. The germline V gene encodes CDR1 SQVTM and CDR2 ANQGSEA. This CDR3 contains 11 residues. The CDR3 loop reads CSVEWGIEAFF. The CDR3 bases are TGCAGCGTTGAATGGGGGATTGAAGCTTTCTTT.

This chain links TRBV9 with TRBJ2-6; perhaps TRBD1 as D (6 bases). The CDR3 is made up of 14 amino acids. The V gene lost 3 bases and the J gene lost 5 bases, with 9 bases spanning the gap. Germline V gives CDR1 SGDLS, CDR2 YYNGEE. The CDR3 loop reads CASSEDSWANVLTF. Here the CDR3 DNA reads TGTGCCAGCAGCGAGGACAGCTGGGCCAACGTCCTGACTTTC.

This chain links TRBV7-9 with TRBJ2-7; 11 nucleotides line up with TRBD2. The germline gives CDR1 SEHNR, CDR2 FQNEAQ (reference sequence). This CDR3 has 16 amino acids. The V and J ends lost 7 bases and 2 bases, in that order; junction bases with no gene match: 10. The CDR3 DNA sequence: TGTGCCAGCACCTCTGGTATTAGCGGGGGGGCCTACGAGCAGTACTTC. Its translation is CASTSGISGGAYEQYF.

V gene TRBV19 combines with J gene TRBJ2-7; D is unresolved. CDR1 LNHDA and CDR2 SQIVND come from the germline V gene (reference sequence). V gave up 3 bases and J gave up 3 bases, with 12 bases separating them. This CDR3 comprises 14 residues. The CDR3 loop reads CASSILGAGYEQYF. The CDR3 bases are TGTGCCAGTAGTATTCTAGGAGCAGGCTACGAGCAGTACTTC.

This clonotype was counted at least ten times. The genes are TRBV7-9 and TRBJ1-2; D gene unclear. With 3 bases removed from V and 6 bases from J, the gap between germline ends came to 17 bases. CDR1 is SEHNR, CDR2 FQNEAQ, per germline (reference sequence). There are 15 residues in the CDR3. The CDR3 loop reads CASSLKMSQMDGYTF. The CDR3 bases are TGTGCCAGCAGCTTGAAGATGAGTCAAATGGATGGCTACACCTTC.

This clonotype was observed a handful of times. The chain joins TRBV28 to TRBJ2-7, with a weak D call TRBD2 (5 bases). Germline V gives CDR1 MDHEN, CDR2 SYDVKM. The V gene lost 6 bases and the J gene lost 9 bases, with 21 bases spanning the gap. This CDR3 comprises 14 residues. The CDR3 is CASSPLARELRQYF. The CDR3 DNA sequence: TGTGCCAGCAGCCCTTTAGCGCGAGAACTTCGGCAGTACTTC.

The rearrangement joins TRBV9 to TRBJ2-7; D is uncertain. Germline CDR1 and CDR2: SGDLS and YYNGEE. The CDR3 extends over 14 amino acids. Trimming stripped 0 bases from V and 0 bases from J, with 7 bases between. Here the CDR3 reads CASSVDTYSYEQYF. The CDR3, as DNA: TGTGCCAGCAGCGTAGACACCTACTCCTACGAGCAGTACTTC.

This clonotype was seen only a few times. J is TRBJ1-1 and V is TRBV5-6, with TRBD1 matching 7 bases. The CDR3 extends over 14 amino acids. V shed 4 bases and J 6 bases; nucleotides not matched to a gene: 9. Per the germline V gene, CDR1 is SGHDT and CDR2 is YYEEEE. The CDR3 DNA reads TGTGCCAGCAGCGCCGGAACAGGGGTTCCTGAAGCTTTCTTT. Amino acid sequence: CASSAGTGVPEAFF.

This clonotype was counted a few times. The chain is built from TRBV7-8 and TRBJ2-2, with TRBD1 matching over 7 bases. Looked up from germline, CDR1 is SGHVS and CDR2 is FQNEAQ. The ends lost 5 bases at V and 2 bases at J; junction bases unmatched: 5. The CDR3 contains 15 residues. CDR3 residues: CASSKGQINTGELFF. As DNA, the CDR3 is TGTGCCAGCAGCAAGGGACAGATTAACACCGGGGAGCTGTTTTTT.

The rearrangement joins TRBV29-1 to TRBJ1-1, with no clear D. V dropped 4 bases and J dropped 5 bases, with 17 bases sitting between them. This CDR3 spans 14 amino acids. Germline loops: CDR1 SQVTM, CDR2 ANQGSEA. DNA for the CDR3: TGCAGCGTTGGAATGGGGAGTCGAACGACTGAAGCTTTCTTT. Translation gives CSVGMGSRTTEAFF.

The V gene is TRBV10-3, the J gene TRBJ1-3; a possible D gene is TRBD1 (5 bases). CDR1 and CDR2 (germline): ENHRY, SYGVKD. CDR3 length: 17 amino acids. The V end lost 0 bases, the J end lost 4 bases, and 16 bases lay between the germline ends. The DNA of the CDR3 is TGTGCCATCAGTGAGTCTCAGGACATCTTCTCAGGAAACACCATATATTTT. Its translation is CAISESQDIFSGNTIYF.

This clonotype was found many times. The J gene is TRBJ2-7, the V gene TRBV28; D may match TRBD1 or TRBD2 (5 bases each). CDR1 is MDHEN and CDR2 is SYDVKM in the germline V gene. Trimming cost V 3 bases and J 2 bases, with 11 bases left between them. This CDR3 is 14 amino acids long. The CDR3 loop reads CASSLTGDAYEQYF. CDR3 sequence (DNA): TGTGCCAGCAGTTTGACCGGGGACGCCTACGAGCAGTACTTC. Full variable domain (outside the CDR3, taken from reference TRBV28 and TRBJ2-7): DVKVTQSSRYLVKRTGEKVFLECVQDMDHENMFWYRQDPGLGLRLIYFSYDVKMKEKGDIPEGYSVSREKKERFSLILESASTNQTSMYLCASSLTGDAYEQYFGPGTRLTVT.

V gene TRBV4-3 combines with J gene TRBJ1-4; D remains unclear. Trimming took off 2 bases at V and 6 bases at J, with 10 bases between the two ends. CDR3 length equals 14 residues. Germline loops: CDR1 LGHNA, CDR2 YSLEER. Written as DNA, the CDR3 is TGCGCCAGCAGCCAATTCTCCACCGATGAAAAACTGTTTTTT. Translation gives CASSQFSTDEKLFF.

The rearrangement links TRBV28 to TRBJ1-6; D unresolved. CDR1 is MDHEN, CDR2 SYDVKM, per germline. This CDR3 has 13 residues. V was cut by 11 bases and J by 0 bases, with 8 bases left in between. The DNA for the CDR3 is TGTGCCGGGCGGAGCTCCTATAATTCACCCCTCCACTTT. Encoded protein: CAGRSSYNSPLHF.

Comments on this clonotype: This sequence may be a read error, since a much larger clone differs from it by one base. The chain uses TRBV12-3 or TRBV12-4 and TRBJ1-1; D is perhaps TRBD1 (5 bases). CDR3 length: 12 amino acids. The CDR3 DNA reads as TGTGCCAGCAGACTTACAGGTGCTGAAGCTCTCTTT. This translates into CASRLTGAEALF.

This rearrangement joins TRBV29-1 to TRBJ1-1; D is possibly TRBD1 (5 bases). This CDR3 is built from 15 residues. Trimming took 5 bases from V and 1 from J, leaving 17 bases between them. CDR1 SQVTM and CDR2 ANQGSEA come from the germline V gene. The CDR3 region is CSVQLPSDKNTEAFF. CDR3 sequence (DNA): TGCAGCGTTCAGCTTCCTTCGGACAAGAACACTGAAGCTTTCTTT.